Presented here are 28 T cell receptor beta chains from one specimen sequenced in a study of blood T cell repertoires in COVID-19. The method was immunoSEQ multiplex PCR; TCRdb's version includes in-frame clones alone and lacks a portion of them. The data show approximately 97,000 clones, almost 80% seen once. Sequenced: peripheral blood. The receptor source for this set is a man aged 55 to 70 with active or convalescent COVID-19.

The chain uses TRBV19 and TRBJ1-6; tentative D call: TRBD1 (5 bases). Trimming took off 5 bases at V and 7 bases at J, with 15 bases between the two ends. CDR1 and CDR2 (germline): LNHDA, SQIVND (reference sequence). The CDR3 covers 15 residues. The CDR3 DNA follows: TGTGCCAGTAGTCCCGGGACTTTCCAGAATTCACCCCTCCACTTT. It translates to CASSPGTFQNSPLHF.

The genes are TRBV21-1 and TRBJ1-1; the table's D gene call, TRBD1, was not cross checked with the DNA. TRBV21-1 is a listed pseudogene. The CDR3 length is 13 residues. In DNA, the CDR3 is TGTGCCAGCAAACTTAGACAGTCCCGTAAAGCTTTCTTT. Translated: CASKLRQSRKAFF.

A remark on this clone: Other DNA variants within this sample encode the same CDR3. The genes are TRBV28 and TRBJ1-2; 9 bases match TRBD1. The CDR3 spans 13 residues. In germline, CDR1 is MDHEN, CDR2 SYDVKM. V dropped 5 bases and J dropped 8; count of bases not matched to a gene: 6. The chain's CDR3 is CASSLQGARGYTF. DNA for the CDR3: TGTGCCAGCAGTCTACAGGGGGCAAGGGGCTACACCTTC.

CDR3 sequence (DNA): TGTGCCAGCACAGGACAGGGGGCAATGAACACTGAAGCTTTCTTT. Amino acid sequence: CASTGQGAMNTEAFF. V is TRBV5-4 and J is TRBJ1-1; 11 bases are a match to TRBD1. From germline, CDR1 is SGHNT and CDR2 YYREEE (reference sequence). The CDR3 length is 15 residues. V shed 6 bases and J 0 bases; nucleotides not matched to a gene: 4.

The rearrangement links TRBV25-1 to TRBJ2-4, with 8 positions matching TRBD1. Unmatched junction bases numbered 12, after V lost 8 bases and J lost 6 bases. The CDR3 totals 15 residues. Looked up from germline, CDR1 is MGHDK and CDR2 is SYGVNS. CDR3 sequence (DNA): TGTGCCAGCTCTCCGTCCGGACAGGGCAGAAACATTCAGTACTTC. Translation: CASSPSGQGRNIQYF.

The count of this clone is one. The genes are TRBV19 and TRBJ2-7; D is possibly TRBD2 (6 bases). This CDR3 region has 13 residues. Germline V gene sequence: CDR1 LNHDA, CDR2 SQIVND (reference sequence). Trimming left V 9 bases short and J 0 bases short, with 12 bases between. CDR3 DNA: TGTGCCAGCGCGGACGGGAGCTCCTACGAGCAGTACTTC. It encodes CASADGSSYEQYF.

This clone appeared a single time. This chain uses TRBV5-5 with TRBJ2-7, with 9 bases aligning to TRBD2. The CDR3 contains 15 residues. V gave up 0 bases and J gave up 2 bases; unmatched junction bases: 3. Germline V CDR1 and CDR2: SGHKS, YYEKEE (reference sequence). This CDR3 is CASSLASGATYEQYF. DNA for the CDR3: TGTGCCAGCAGCTTGGCTAGCGGGGCTACCTACGAGCAGTACTTC.

V is TRBV4-1 and J is TRBJ2-4; D is undetermined. From germline, CDR1 is MGHRA and CDR2 YSYEKL. There are 13 residues in the CDR3. V gave up 3 bases and J gave up 5 bases, with 8 bases separating them. The CDR3 DNA reads TGCGCCAGCAGCCAGGGCGTCGAAAACATTCAGTACTTC. Its translation: CASSQGVENIQYF.

The chain links TRBV7-8 to TRBJ2-5, with 9 bases lining up with TRBD1. Trimming cost V 5 bases and J 5 bases; bases outside gene matches: 3. The CDR3 spans 13 residues. The germline V gene has CDR1 SGHVS and CDR2 FQNEAQ. CDR3 region: CASSGDRVETQYF. DNA of the CDR3: TGTGCCAGCAGCGGGGACAGGGTCGAGACCCAGTACTTC.

J is TRBJ1-2 and V is TRBV29-1; weak D call: TRBD1 (5 bases). CDR1 SQVTM and CDR2 ANQGSEA come from the germline V gene. V was trimmed by 6 bases and J by 2 bases, leaving 16 bases between them. This CDR3 has 14 residues. The CDR3 region has the DNA TGCAGCGTCGCCGACAGTCCTTTAAACTATGGCTACACCTTC. It is translated as CSVADSPLNYGYTF.

This sequence joins TRBV28 and TRBJ1-1; 10 nucleotides match TRBD1. The CDR3 runs 14 residues. With V trimmed by 4 bases and J by 6 bases, 5 bases remained unmatched. In germline, CDR1 is MDHEN, CDR2 SYDVKM. In DNA form, the CDR3 reads TGTGCCAGCAGTTGGGGACAGGGGCCGGCTGAAGCTTTCTTT. Amino acid sequence: CASSWGQGPAEAFF.

This chain links TRBV10-2 with TRBJ2-2, with TRBD1 identical over 7 bases. Trimming cost V 7 bases and J 8 bases; bases outside gene matches: 13. Germline CDR1 is WSHSY and CDR2 is SAAADI. The CDR3 runs 15 residues. The CDR3 nucleotides are TGCGCCAGCACGACCACCAACAGGGGACCAGGGGAGCTGTTTTTT. Its protein is CASTTTNRGPGELFF.

V gene TRBV25-1 combines with J gene TRBJ1-3; 8 bases fit TRBD1. The CDR3 is 16 amino acids. Per germline, CDR1 MGHDK and CDR2 SYGVNS. With V trimmed by 6 bases and J by 3 bases, 10 bases remained unmatched. CDR3 protein: CASSQPTGVGGNTIYF. The CDR3 DNA reads TGTGCCAGCAGCCAACCGACAGGGGTCGGTGGAAACACCATATATTTT.

The chain couples TRBV12-3 or TRBV12-4 to TRBJ1-2; 7 bases map to TRBD1. The length of the CDR3 is 13 residues. V lost 6 bases and J lost 2; bases outside the gene matches: 3. CDR3 sequence: CASSLTGNYGYTF. CDR3 bases: TGTGCCAGCAGCCTGACAGGGAACTATGGCTACACCTTC.

This clone was detected a few times. The V call is TRBV6-6, the J call TRBJ1-1, with D possibly TRBD1 on 6 matching bases. CDR1 is MNHNY, CDR2 SVGAGI, per germline (reference sequence). The CDR3 is 13 residues long. V lost 6 bases, J lost 3 bases, and 11 bases lay in between. CDR3 bases: TGTGCCAGCAGGAAAGGGGGGGACACTGAAGCTTTCTTT. Translation gives CASRKGGDTEAFF.

The chain has TRBV19 and TRBJ2-5; D unresolved. Germline V gene sequence: CDR1 LNHDA, CDR2 SQIVND (reference sequence). The CDR3 is 12 residues long. Between the trimmed V and J ends, which lost 5 bases and 5 bases, there was a span of 9 bases. In DNA, the CDR3 is TGTGCCAGTAGTCATACAGAGGAGACCCAGTACTTC. Its protein product is CASSHTEETQYF.

The V call is TRBV5-1, the J call TRBJ1-3; 7 bases align to TRBD1. The ends lost 4 bases at V and 0 bases at J; junction bases unmatched: 7. CDR1 and CDR2 (germline): SGHRS, YFSETQ. CDR3 size: 16 residues. The CDR3 reads CASSLGQTYSGNTIYF. The CDR3 bases are TGCGCCAGCAGCCTGGGACAGACATACTCTGGAAACACCATATATTTT.

The gene calls are TRBV18 and TRBJ2-5, with D perhaps TRBD2 (5 bases). The CDR3 sequence is 14 residues long. Germline CDR1 KGHSH, CDR2 LQKENI. V lost 4 bases and J lost 2, with 11 bases in between. CDR3 protein: CASSQGAAQETQYF. CDR3 nucleotide sequence: TGTGCCAGCTCACAGGGAGCTGCACAAGAGACCCAGTACTTC.

The chain combines TRBV4-1 with TRBJ2-1; TRBD1 matches at 7 bases. Per germline, CDR1 MGHRA and CDR2 YSYEKL. Trimming cost V 3 bases and J 3 bases; bases outside gene matches: 2. This CDR3 spans 14 amino acids. The CDR3 reads CASSQTGIYNEQFF. Here the CDR3 DNA reads TGCGCCAGCAGCCAGACAGGGATCTACAATGAGCAGTTCTTC.

This chain joins TRBV7-9 and TRBJ1-1; D is undetermined. Trimming cost V 1 base and J 3 bases, with 9 bases left between them. The germline V gene encodes CDR1 SEHNR and CDR2 FQNEAQ (reference sequence). The CDR3 length is 14 residues. Written as DNA, the CDR3 is TGTGCCAGCAGCTTAGGGTGGCGGGACACTGAAGCTTTCTTT. This codes for CASSLGWRDTEAFF.

This clone was seen more than once but under ten times. The CDR3 coding sequence is TGTGCCAGCAGCTTAGGGAAGGGGACTAGCGGGAGGGAAGGGCAGTTCTTC. Amino acid sequence: CASSLGKGTSGREGQFF. The rearrangement uses TRBV7-2 and TRBJ2-1, with 16 bases that match TRBD2. Germline loops: CDR1 SGHTA, CDR2 FQGNSA. V shed 1 base and J 12 bases; nucleotides not matched to a gene: 9. The CDR3 spans 17 residues.

This chain joins TRBV11-3 and TRBJ2-1, with 11 bases that match TRBD1. The J segment lost 8 bases and the V segment lost 5 bases, leaving 17 bases of the junction unmatched. CDR1 is SGHNT and CDR2 is YENEEA in the germline V gene. CDR3 length: 18 amino acids. CDR3 region: CASSRPLSGQGASDEQFF. The CDR3 DNA sequence: TGTGCCAGCAGCCGACCATTATCCGGACAGGGGGCGAGCGATGAGCAGTTCTTC.

This clone appeared a single time. The rearrangement uses TRBV18 and TRBJ2-3; 7 bases map to TRBD2. This CDR3 is 16 amino acids long. V gave up 6 bases and J gave up 3 bases; unmatched junction bases: 12. Germline CDR1 is KGHSH and CDR2 is LQKENI. The CDR3 DNA sequence: TGTGCCAGCTCTCTGGCGGCTAGCGGAAAAACAGATACGCAGTATTTT. As protein: CASSLAASGKTDTQYF. Complete variable domain (other parts from reference TRBV18 and TRBJ2-3): NAGVMQNPRHLVRRRGQEARLRCSPMKGHSHVYWYRQLPEEGLKFMVYLQKENIIDESGMPKERFSAEFPKEGPSILRIQQVVRGDSAAYFCASSLAASGKTDTQYFGPGTRLTVL.

This clone was observed a single time. J is TRBJ2-2 and V is TRBV10-3; 8 nucleotides align to TRBD2. Germline V gene sequence: CDR1 ENHRY, CDR2 SYGVKD. The CDR3 contains 15 residues. After removal of 5 bases from V and 2 bases from J, the junction contained 4 bases not matched to a gene. CDR3 in amino acids: CAISPGLDNTGELFF. Written as DNA, the CDR3 is TGTGCCATCAGTCCGGGACTAGATAACACCGGGGAGCTGTTTTTT.

The chain joins TRBV11-2 to TRBJ1-5; no clear D. The CDR3 extends over 15 amino acids. Deletions cut 3 bases from V and 2 bases from J, with 11 bases between. The germline V gene has CDR1 SGHAT and CDR2 FQNNGV. The CDR3 sequence: CASSLSLQGNQPQHF. The CDR3 region has the DNA TGTGCCAGCAGCTTGTCCCTCCAGGGCAATCAGCCCCAGCATTTT.

On this clone itself: Germline and junction disagree at one end, which may indicate a read error. This rearrangement joins TRBV7-8 to TRBJ2-7; 11 positions match TRBD2. Germline CDR1 reads SGHVS; CDR2 reads FQNEAQ. The CDR3 runs 14 residues. The DNA for the CDR3 is TGTGCCAGCACCTTAGCGGGAGGGTCCTACGAGCAGTACTTC. Encoded protein: CASTLAGGSYEQYF.

V gene TRBV7-2 combines with J gene TRBJ2-5, with 12 nucleotides matching TRBD2. With 2 bases clipped from V and 2 bases from J, the junction kept 3 bases outside the gene matches. The CDR3 is made up of 16 amino acids. The germline V gene encodes CDR1 SGHTA and CDR2 FQGNSA. This CDR3 is CASSLNGLAGQETQYF. The CDR3 nucleotides read TGTGCCAGCAGCTTAAATGGACTAGCGGGACAAGAGACCCAGTACTTC.

The chain employs TRBV24-1 and TRBJ2-3; 8 bases agree with TRBD1. CDR1 and CDR2 (germline): KGHDR, SFDVKD. This CDR3 region has 14 residues. The V and J ends lost 5 bases and 3 bases, in that order; junction bases with no gene match: 3. The CDR3 spells CATSGQGKTDTQYF. The CDR3 nucleotides are TGTGCCACCAGTGGACAGGGGAAAACAGATACGCAGTATTTT.